The TCR beta chain described here comes from a study of T-cell reconstitution after alpha-beta-depleted transplantation in children. Study-level findings and limits: Once a year had passed after transplant, T-cell counts and diversity came mostly from newly produced T cells. The study reportedly traced alpha-beta T cells about two months after transplant to several hundred expanded graft clones. Surviving recipient T cells and thymic progenitors accounted for the high day-60 TCRbeta diversity observed in some patients.

This CDR3 is 16 amino acids long. Trimming left V 5 bases short and J 3 bases short, with 17 bases between. Germline V gene sequence: CDR1 SEHNR, CDR2 FQNEAQ (reference sequence). Unique molecular identifiers were incorporated when the TCRbeta library was constructed. TCRdb reprocessed the PCR reads with MiXCR, giving one entry per CDR3 protein. The table includes 130,000 to 150,000 distinct CDR3 sequences, roughly 8.8% detected once. This clonotype has ten or more counts. What it binds is not known. This clonotype was obtained from a female patient aged 2-15 years who had a stem cell transplant for congenital amegakaryocytic thrombocytopenia, so the T cells may come from the graft donor. This chain connects TRBV7-9 to TRBJ2-1; no definite D call. Material: PBMCs, mostly from graft donor cells, obtained 180 days after TCRalphabeta/CD19-depleted stem cell transplant. Here the CDR3 DNA reads TGTGCCAGCAGCCGGACCCATACCCCATACTACAATGAGCAGTTCTTC. Translated, it gives CASSRTHTPYYNEQFF.